Below, 6 T cell receptor beta chains from the same sample are listed, as sequenced in a study of T-cell reconstitution after alpha-beta-depleted transplantation in children. Construction of the TCRbeta library involved unique molecular identifiers. TCRdb re-analysed the PCR reads in MiXCR, keeping a single row per CDR3 protein. This sample has 580,000 or so distinct CDR3 sequences, with approximately 22% found just once. Sample: PBMCs, mostly from graft donor cells, taken 360 days after TCRalphabeta/CD19-depleted stem cell transplant. These receptors were obtained from a boy under two years old who had a stem cell transplant for acute myeloid leukemia, so the T cells may come from the graft donor.

The chain has TRBV7-6 and TRBJ2-7; D remains unclear. Trimming removed 5 bases from V and 0 bases from J, with 11 bases in between. CDR3 length: 14 amino acids. Looked up from germline, CDR1 is SGHVS and CDR2 is FNYEAQ. CDR3 bases: TGTGCCAGCAGCAGACGGACGGGCTCCTACGAGCAGTACGTC. Translation gives CASSRRTGSYEQYV.

V is TRBV29-1 and J is TRBJ1-5; no firm D call. The V and J ends lost 6 bases and 2 bases respectively, with 8 bases between them. CDR1 SQVTM and CDR2 ANQGSEA come from the germline V gene. CDR3 length: 12 amino acids. CDR3 coding DNA: TGCAGCGTAAAGAACGGCAATCAGCCCCAGCATTTT. Encoded protein: CSVKNGNQPQHF.

There are many counts of this clonotype. The chain joins TRBV5-1 to TRBJ2-1, with TRBD2 as a possible D gene (6 bases). Per the germline V gene, CDR1 is SGHRS and CDR2 is YFSETQ. Trimming left V 3 bases short and J 1 base short, with 11 bases between. The CDR3 length is 15 residues. The CDR3 DNA reads as TGCGCCAGCAGCTGGGCTCGGGGGTCCTACAATGAGCAGTTCTTC. Protein: CASSWARGSYNEQFF. The entire variable domain, with the rest obtained from reference TRBV5-1 and TRBJ2-1, is as follows: KAGVTQTPRYLIKTRGQQVTLSCSPISGHRSVSWYQQTPGQGLQFLFEYFSETQRNKGNFPGRFSGRQFSNSRSEMNVSTLELGDSALYLCASSWARGSYNEQFFGPGTRLTVL.

This clonotype was observed a handful of times. This chain joins TRBV5-1 and TRBJ1-5; the D is unclear. The CDR3 spans 14 residues. With 2 bases removed from V and 9 bases from J, the gap between germline ends came to 15 bases. Germline values: CDR1 SGHRS, CDR2 YFSETQ. In DNA, the CDR3 is TGCGCCAGCAGCTTCGCTCCCACTGAGGGGCCCCAGCATTTT. It translates to CASSFAPTEGPQHF. Filled out from reference TRBV5-1 and TRBJ1-5, the complete variable domain reads KAGVTQTPRYLIKTRGQQVTLSCSPISGHRSVSWYQQTPGQGLQFLFEYFSETQRNKGNFPGRFSGRQFSNSRSEMNVSTLELGDSALYLCASSFAPTEGPQHFGDGTRLSIL.

There are a few counts of this clonotype. V usage is TRBV7-2 and J usage is TRBJ2-4; TRBD1 agrees at 12 bases. The ends lost 6 bases at V and 8 bases at J; junction bases unmatched: 11. Germline V lookup: CDR1 SGHTA, CDR2 FQGNSA. The CDR3 sequence is 16 residues long. CDR3 in DNA: TGTGCCAGCAGAAGTTTCGGGACAGGGGGCGCGTACATTCAGTACTTC. This encodes CASRSFGTGGAYIQYF.

This clonotype appeared a few times. This chain connects TRBV12-3 or TRBV12-4 to TRBJ1-2, with 7 nucleotides matching TRBD1. The CDR3 covers 12 residues. V dropped 5 bases and J dropped 8; count of bases not matched to a gene: 5. The CDR3 sequence is CASSETGLGYTF. In DNA form, the CDR3 reads TGTGCCAGCAGTGAGACAGGGCTCGGCTACACCTTC.